A selection of T cell receptor beta chains follows, all from one sample in a study of Tregs in tolerant kidney transplant recipients. Clones were read by immunoSEQ multiplex PCR, and TCRdb kept only the in-frame ones, dropping some. The sample includes over 60,000 clones, more than 95% of them seen just once. Sequences were derived from CD4+ T cells from blood, sampled before the transplant. The receptors originated from a human donor who received a combined kidney and bone marrow transplant. Each CDR3 is given with its conserved first and last residue. Fields, in order: D gene, V gene, J gene, CDR3 DNA, CDR3 protein. D genes are given only for firm matches.

NA	TRBV7-3	TRBJ2-3	TGTGCCAGCAGCTTAACCTCAGGAGGGCAGACACTCCGTGATACGCAGTATTTT	CASSLTSGGQTLRDTQYF
NA	TRBV15	TRBJ1-2	TGTGCCACCAGCCCCCTTCAGGCCTATCCTTTCTATGGCTACACCTTC	CATSPLQAYPFYGYTF
TRBD1	TRBV7-2	TRBJ2-7	TGTGCCAGCAGCTTAGCTACCACAGGGGGCTTTTATCCCTACGAGCAGTACTTC	CASSLATTGGFYPYEQYF
NA	TRBV5-1	TRBJ2-5	TGCGCCAGCAGCTTGCAAAAGAGTCTCCAACAAGAGACCCAGTACTTC	CASSLQKSLQQETQYF
NA	TRBV27	TRBJ2-7	TGTGCCAGCAGTTTACAACAGGGTACTCCGTACTTC	CASSLQQGTPYF
NA	TRBV7-2	TRBJ2-5	TGTGCCAGCAGCCGTCTTTTGTACCAAGAGACCCAGTACTTC	CASSRLLYQETQYF
TRBD1	TRBV9	TRBJ1-4	TGTGCCAGCAGCGTAGATGGGACAGGCCGGGAAAAACTGTTTTTT	CASSVDGTGREKLFF
NA	TRBV28	TRBJ1-2	TGTGCCAGCAACTATCTGGGGGGGGATAACTATGGCTACACCTTC	CASNYLGGDNYGYTF
NA	TRBV13	TRBJ1-2	TGTGCCAGCAGGCAACTCTCAGGTCCGCGTAACTATGGCTACACCTTC	CASRQLSGPRNYGYTF
NA	TRBV5-3	TRBJ2-3	TGTGCCAGAAGCTCCTCACTGACTACCACTAGCACAGATACGCAGTATTTT	CARSSSLTTTSTDTQYF